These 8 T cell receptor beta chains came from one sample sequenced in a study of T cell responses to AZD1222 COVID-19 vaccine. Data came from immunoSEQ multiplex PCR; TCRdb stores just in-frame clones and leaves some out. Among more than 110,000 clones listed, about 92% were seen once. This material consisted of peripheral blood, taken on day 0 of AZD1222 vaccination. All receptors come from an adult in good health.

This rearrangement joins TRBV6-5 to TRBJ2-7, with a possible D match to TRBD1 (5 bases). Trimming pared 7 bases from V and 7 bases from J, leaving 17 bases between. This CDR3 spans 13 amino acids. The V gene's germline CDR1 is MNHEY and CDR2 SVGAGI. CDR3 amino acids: CASTLHGALEQYF. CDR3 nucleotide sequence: TGTGCCAGCACCTTACATGGGGCATTGGAGCAGTACTTC.

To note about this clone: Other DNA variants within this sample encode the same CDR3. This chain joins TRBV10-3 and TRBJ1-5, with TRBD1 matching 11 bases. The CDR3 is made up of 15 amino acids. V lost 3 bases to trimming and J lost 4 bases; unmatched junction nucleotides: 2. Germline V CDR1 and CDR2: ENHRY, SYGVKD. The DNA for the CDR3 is TGTGCCATCAGTGAAGGGACAGGGGGTAATCAGCCCCAGCATTTT. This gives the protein CAISEGTGGNQPQHF.

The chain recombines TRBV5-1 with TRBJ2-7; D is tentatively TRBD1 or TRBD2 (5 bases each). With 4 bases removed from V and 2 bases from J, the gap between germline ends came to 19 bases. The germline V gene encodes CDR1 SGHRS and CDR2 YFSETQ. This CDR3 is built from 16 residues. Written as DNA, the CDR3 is TGCGCCAGCAGCCCAGGGTCGGCGGGTCCCCCCTACGAGCAGTACTTC. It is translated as CASSPGSAGPPYEQYF.

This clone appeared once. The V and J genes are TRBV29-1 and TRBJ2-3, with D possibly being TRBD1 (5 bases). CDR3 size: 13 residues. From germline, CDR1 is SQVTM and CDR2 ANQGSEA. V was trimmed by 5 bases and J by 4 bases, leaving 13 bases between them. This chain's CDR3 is CSVLVQGSDTQYF. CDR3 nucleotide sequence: TGCAGCGTTCTAGTTCAGGGTTCAGATACGCAGTATTTT.

The CDR3 protein is CASSLSGNTGELFF. The CDR3 DNA sequence: TGTGCCAGCAGCTTAAGCGGGAACACCGGGGAGCTGTTTTTT. The chain combines TRBV7-3 with TRBJ2-2; D is undetermined. The CDR3 sequence is 14 residues long. Germline CDR1 reads SGHTA; CDR2 reads FQGTGA. The V gene lost 1 base and the J gene lost 1 base, with 4 bases spanning the gap.

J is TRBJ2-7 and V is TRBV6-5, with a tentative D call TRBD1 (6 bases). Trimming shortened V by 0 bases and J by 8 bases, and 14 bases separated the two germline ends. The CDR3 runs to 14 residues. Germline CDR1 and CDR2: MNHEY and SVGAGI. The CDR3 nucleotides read TGTGCCAGCAGTTACTCCGGGACAATTTTTCAGCAGTACTTC. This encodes CASSYSGTIFQQYF.

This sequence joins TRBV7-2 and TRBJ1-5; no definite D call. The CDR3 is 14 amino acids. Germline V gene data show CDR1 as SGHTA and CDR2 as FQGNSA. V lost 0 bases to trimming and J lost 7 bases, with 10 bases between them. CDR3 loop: CASSLAPRVQPQHF. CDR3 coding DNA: TGTGCCAGCAGCTTAGCGCCGCGGGTACAGCCCCAGCATTTT.

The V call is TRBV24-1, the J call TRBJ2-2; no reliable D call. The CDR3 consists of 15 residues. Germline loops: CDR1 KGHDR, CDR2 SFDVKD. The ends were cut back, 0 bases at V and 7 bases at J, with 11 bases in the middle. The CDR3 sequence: CATSDLGSGDGELFF. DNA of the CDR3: TGTGCCACCAGTGATTTGGGGTCGGGCGACGGGGAGCTGTTTTTT.